These 23 T cell receptor beta chains were all obtained from the same sample, sequenced in a study of blood T cell repertoires in COVID-19. Assay used: immunoSEQ multiplex PCR; TCRdb lists only in-frame clones, some missing. The data hold 250,000 or so clones, with roughly nine tenths observed a single time. Source material: peripheral blood. Every receptor here comes from a woman aged 40 to 49 who had recovered from COVID-19.

J is TRBJ2-5 and V is TRBV5-6, with 10 bases matching TRBD2. J gave up 2 bases and V 2 bases, and 6 bases lay outside the gene matches. The CDR3 is made up of 16 amino acids. Germline V gene data show CDR1 as SGHDT and CDR2 as YYEEEE. CDR3 sequence reads: CASSLLLAGIQETQYF. CDR3 nucleotide sequence: TGTGCCAGCAGCTTACTACTAGCGGGGATACAAGAGACCCAGTACTTC. Full variable domain (rest looked up from reference TRBV5-6 and TRBJ2-5): DAGVTQSPTHLIKTRGQQVTLRCSPKSGHDTVSWYQQALGQGPQFIFQYYEEEERQRGNFPDRFSGHQFPNYSSELNVNALLLGDSALYLCASSLLLAGIQETQYFGPGTRLLVL.

This chain connects TRBV7-9 to TRBJ1-1, with a tentative D call TRBD1 (5 bases). With 5 bases removed from V and 3 bases from J, the gap between germline ends came to 19 bases. The CDR3 covers 16 residues. Germline V lookup: CDR1 SEHNR, CDR2 FQNEAQ (reference sequence). This CDR3 reads CASSPYGTREYTEAFF. The CDR3 coding sequence is TGTGCCAGCAGCCCCTACGGGACCCGGGAGTACACTGAAGCTTTCTTT.

The chain uses TRBV6-5 and TRBJ1-1, with D perhaps TRBD1 (5 bases). V lost 6 bases and J lost 1, with 15 bases in between. From germline, CDR1 is MNHEY and CDR2 SVGAGI. The CDR3 extends over 15 amino acids. CDR3 loop: CASRLRQISNTEAFF. The CDR3, as DNA: TGTGCCAGCAGGCTTAGACAGATCTCGAACACTGAAGCTTTCTTT.

This clone has a handful of counts. The V and J genes are TRBV5-4 and TRBJ1-2; the D is unclear. V was shortened by 4 bases and J by 2 bases, with 12 bases between the two germline ends. Per germline, CDR1 SGHNT and CDR2 YYREEE (reference sequence). The CDR3 length is 14 residues. The DNA of the CDR3 is TGTGCCAGCAGCCCAGACGGACTAAACTATGGCTACACCTTC. As protein: CASSPDGLNYGYTF.

The chain links TRBV5-6 to TRBJ2-1; D not certain. The CDR3 runs to 11 residues. The V end was cut by 1 base, the J end by 10 bases, with 6 bases between. From germline, CDR1 is SGHDT and CDR2 YYEEEE. Here the CDR3 DNA reads TGTGCCAGCAGCTTGTTCGAGGAGCAGTTCTTC. Residues: CASSLFEEQFF.

The V and J genes are TRBV6-6 and TRBJ2-3; D unresolved. Trimming stripped 7 bases from V and 2 bases from J, with 7 bases between. The CDR3 runs 12 residues. Per germline, CDR1 MNHNY and CDR2 SVGAGI (reference sequence). CDR3 residues: CASTRDTDTQYF. The CDR3 DNA reads as TGTGCCAGCACCCGAGACACAGATACGCAGTATTTT.

V gene TRBV5-1 combines with J gene TRBJ2-7; unclear D gene. CDR1 and CDR2 from the germline V gene are SGHRS and YFSETQ. Trimming left V 1 base short and J 2 bases short, with 10 bases between. This CDR3 region has 14 residues. As DNA, the CDR3 is TGCGCCAGCAGCTTGAAACAGAAAACCTACGAGCAGTACGTC. Protein sequence: CASSLKQKTYEQYV.

The rearrangement joins TRBV5-6 to TRBJ1-1, with unresolved D. The length of the CDR3 is 12 residues. The germline CDR1 and CDR2 sequences are SGHDT and YYEEEE. Trimming took off 2 bases at V and 2 bases at J, with 4 bases between the two ends. The CDR3 region has the DNA TGTGCCAGCAGCTTATATAACACTGAAGCTTTCTTT. It codes for CASSLYNTEAFF.

The chain combines TRBV9 with TRBJ2-7, with D perhaps matching TRBD1 (6 bases). Germline assignment: CDR1 SGDLS and CDR2 YYNGEE. The CDR3 loop spans 17 amino acids. V was clipped by 0 bases and J by 0 bases, with 16 bases between them. The CDR3 region is CASSVDAFGGGSYEQYF. CDR3 DNA: TGTGCCAGCAGCGTAGATGCCTTTGGGGGCGGCTCCTACGAGCAGTACTTC. Looking up the rest from reference TRBV9 and TRBJ2-7 gives the full variable domain: DSGVTQTPKHLITATGQRVTLRCSPRSGDLSVYWYQQSLDQGLQFLIQYYNGEERAKGNILERFSAQQFPDLHSELNLSSLELGDSALYFCASSVDAFGGGSYEQYFGPGTRLTVT.

This clone was seen a few times. The chain has TRBV10-3 and TRBJ1-4; TRBD1 aligns across 10 bases. CDR1 ENHRY and CDR2 SYGVKD come from the germline V gene. Unmatched junction bases numbered 5, after V lost 5 bases and J lost 8 bases. The CDR3 runs to 14 residues. CDR3 region: CAISPGTGEEKLFF. CDR3 bases: TGTGCCATCAGTCCCGGGACAGGGGAAGAAAAACTGTTTTTT.

The chain uses TRBV12-3 or TRBV12-4 and TRBJ1-3, with D perhaps matching TRBD1 (5 bases). The CDR3 spans 12 residues. The V end was cut by 5 bases, the J end by 15 bases, with 17 bases between. Here the CDR3 DNA reads TGTGCCAGCAGTCTTGGGGGGTCACCCAAATATTTT. Its translation: CASSLGGSPKYF.

CDR3 DNA: TGCAGTGCTAGTCGGGACAGTACTGAAGCTTTCTTT. Its protein is CSASRDSTEAFF. This chain links TRBV20-1 with TRBJ1-1; TRBD1 aligns across 7 bases. Germline V gene sequence: CDR1 DFQATT, CDR2 SNEGSKA (reference sequence). V was pared by 3 bases and J by 5 bases, with 3 bases of the junction left unmatched. CDR3 length: 12 residues.

The chain has TRBV10-2 and TRBJ2-6; D not resolved. V shed 3 bases and J shed 0 bases, with 3 bases lying between them. CDR1 and CDR2 from the germline V gene are WSHSY and SAAADI. The CDR3 totals 14 residues. This CDR3 reads CASSELSGANVLTF. As DNA, the CDR3 is TGCGCCAGCAGTGAACTCTCTGGGGCCAACGTCCTGACTTTC.

The J gene is TRBJ2-1, the V gene TRBV7-7, with TRBD2 as a possible D gene (5 bases). Trimming pared 5 bases from V and 5 bases from J, leaving 10 bases between. The length of the CDR3 is 13 residues. The germline CDR1 and CDR2 sequences are SSHAT and FNYEAQ (reference sequence). CDR3 sequence: CASSNGNHNEQFF. In DNA, the CDR3 is TGTGCCAGCAGCAACGGGAACCACAATGAGCAGTTCTTC.

V usage is TRBV7-3 and J usage is TRBJ2-3; perhaps TRBD2 as D (5 bases). The V and J ends lost 2 bases and 1 base respectively, with 7 bases between them. Germline V CDR1 and CDR2: SGHTA, FQGTGA. This CDR3 comprises 14 residues. CDR3 protein: CASSLVGGTDTQYF. DNA of the CDR3: TGTGCCAGCAGCTTAGTCGGGGGCACAGATACGCAGTATTTT.

The V call is TRBV9, the J call TRBJ2-7; D is perhaps TRBD2 (5 bases). V gave up 0 bases and J gave up 3 bases, with 19 bases separating them. CDR1 and CDR2 from the germline V gene are SGDLS and YYNGEE. The CDR3 is 17 residues long. CDR3 in amino acids: CASSVGHGGLKVYEQYF. CDR3 DNA sequence: TGTGCCAGCAGCGTAGGACACGGAGGATTGAAAGTCTACGAGCAGTACTTC.

The chain combines TRBV4-3 with TRBJ2-1; 8 bases align to TRBD2. The germline V gene encodes CDR1 LGHNA and CDR2 YSLEER. This CDR3 has 17 residues. With 2 bases clipped from V and 6 bases from J, the junction kept 12 bases outside the gene matches. The CDR3 sequence is CASSQPAGREVFNEQFF. The CDR3 DNA reads as TGCGCCAGCAGCCAACCAGCGGGGCGGGAGGTCTTCAATGAGCAGTTCTTC.

This clone came up once. The chain employs TRBV27 and TRBJ1-1; 7 nucleotides match TRBD1. CDR1 is MNHEY, CDR2 SMNVEV, per germline (reference sequence). The CDR3 runs 14 residues. With 5 bases clipped from V and 1 base from J, the junction kept 4 bases outside the gene matches. This CDR3 reads CASSPRTGNTEAFF. The CDR3 region has the DNA TGTGCCAGCAGTCCGCGGACAGGGAACACTGAAGCTTTCTTT.

The genes are TRBV7-2 and TRBJ1-5; D may be TRBD1 (5 bases). Germline CDR1 SGHTA, CDR2 FQGNSA. CDR3 length: 15 amino acids. Trimming removed 2 bases at V and 5 bases at J, with 13 bases between. The CDR3: CASSLMLGVDQPQHF. CDR3 coding DNA: TGTGCCAGCAGCTTAATGTTAGGGGTGGATCAGCCCCAGCATTTT.

This clone was seen a handful of times. The CDR3 is CASSQDPGHETQYF. For the CDR3, the DNA is TGCGCCAGCAGCCAAGATCCGGGTCATGAGACCCAGTACTTC. V gene TRBV4-1 combines with J gene TRBJ2-5; unclear D gene. The V end lost 0 bases, the J end lost 5 bases, and 10 bases lay between the germline ends. From germline, CDR1 is MGHRA and CDR2 YSYEKL. This CDR3 spans 14 amino acids.

This chain joins TRBV6-5 and TRBJ2-1, with 8 bases aligning to TRBD2. Germline V CDR1 and CDR2: MNHEY, SVGAGI. The CDR3 is 15 amino acids. The V segment lost 6 bases and the J segment 10 bases; nucleotides outside the gene matches: 14. The CDR3 loop is CASSVRGGLGGEQFF. As DNA, the CDR3 is TGTGCCAGCAGCGTACGGGGGGGCTTAGGTGGAGAGCAGTTCTTC.

A note on this clone: The junction shows a germline mismatch at one end, possibly a read error. This chain connects TRBV3-1 (or the pseudogene TRBV3-2) to TRBJ2-1; 9 bases fit TRBD2. From germline, CDR1 is LGHDT and CDR2 YNNKEL (reference sequence). The CDR3 spans 16 residues. The CDR3 spells CASSPPYVRGGNEQFF. In DNA form, the CDR3 reads TGTGCTAGCAGCCCTCCTTACGTGCGGGGGGGCAATGAGCAGTTCTTC.

The chain has TRBV28 and TRBJ2-7; 8 bases map to TRBD1. The CDR3 runs 14 residues. V was clipped by 6 bases and J by 5 bases; unmatched bases: 9. CDR1 is MDHEN, CDR2 SYDVKM, per germline. The CDR3 coding sequence is TGTGCCAGCAGCAGCGCAGGGGGCAGGGACGAGCAGTACTTC. It specifies CASSSAGGRDEQYF.